The 26 T cell receptor beta chains given below trace back to one sample, sequenced in a study of blood T cells in healthy people across ages. A sample-barcoded 5' primer and a J-beta primer mix were used in a second PCR of roughly 7 to 11 cycles. TCRdb re-called the 5' RACE reads with MiXCR, one entry per CDR3 protein. The table records approximately 400,000 distinct CDR3 sequences, about 52% of them present only once. Sample: blood. The receptors here all came from a man aged 55 to 70 in good health.

This clonotype is a singleton in its sample. The rearrangement links TRBV5-1 to TRBJ1-2, with 9 bases that match TRBD1. V was pared by 3 bases and J by 7 bases, with 7 bases of the junction left unmatched. Germline loops: CDR1 SGHRS, CDR2 YFSETQ. The CDR3 consists of 14 residues. CDR3 nucleotides: TGCGCCAGCAGCTGGCGGACAGGGGAAATTGGCTACACCTTC. It encodes CASSWRTGEIGYTF.

This clonotype was counted a few times. The chain joins TRBV28 to TRBJ2-5; D may be TRBD1 or TRBD2 (6 bases each). Trimming removed 5 bases at V and 5 bases at J, with 18 bases between. CDR1 is MDHEN and CDR2 is SYDVKM in the germline V gene. The CDR3 loop spans 15 amino acids. In DNA form, the CDR3 reads TGTGCCAGCAGTCTACAGAGGGGGGTAGGGGAGACCCAGTACTTC. This gives the protein CASSLQRGVGETQYF.

J is TRBJ1-6 and V is TRBV20-1, with TRBD1 as a possible D gene (5 bases). CDR1 DFQATT and CDR2 SNEGSKA come from the germline V gene (reference sequence). Trimming removed 5 bases from V and 7 bases from J, with 15 bases in between. The CDR3 runs 14 residues. The CDR3 nucleotides are TGCAGTGCTGGGCGGCCAGGGTGGAATTCACCCCTCCACTTT. As protein: CSAGRPGWNSPLHF.

This chain connects TRBV7-8 to TRBJ2-3; either TRBD1 or TRBD2 may supply D (6 bases each). With 5 bases removed from V and 5 bases from J, the gap between germline ends came to 17 bases. Looked up from germline, CDR1 is SGHVS and CDR2 is FQNEAQ. This CDR3 comprises 15 residues. The CDR3 spells CASSPTRGPGDTQYF. The CDR3 coding sequence is TGTGCCAGCAGCCCTACACGGGGGCCAGGAGATACGCAGTATTTT.

The chain couples TRBV6-1 to TRBJ2-1; TRBD2 might be the D (5 bases). V gave up 3 bases and J gave up 7 bases, with 13 bases separating them. The length of the CDR3 is 14 residues. Per germline, CDR1 MNHNS and CDR2 SASEGT. The CDR3 DNA is TGTGCCAGCAGTGACCCCCAGCCGGGGAATGAGCAGTTCTTC. It translates to CASSDPQPGNEQFF.

The V call is TRBV20-1, the J call TRBJ2-3, with D tentatively TRBD1 (7 bases). Germline CDR1 and CDR2: DFQATT and SNEGSKA (reference sequence). The CDR3 covers 15 residues. With 8 bases removed from V and 6 bases from J, the gap between germline ends came to 24 bases. The CDR3 DNA sequence: TGCAGTCTCCAGGGGGGTTCCCGTCGGGCGGATACGCAGTATTTT. Its translation: CSLQGGSRRADTQYF.

The chain's CDR3 is CASSPRGGTETQYF. The DNA for the CDR3 is TGTGCCAGCAGCCCGAGGGGTGGGACGGAAACGCAGTATTTT. The gene calls are TRBV7-3 and TRBJ2-3; the D call may be TRBD1 or TRBD2 (5 bases each). Trimming took 5 bases from V and 9 from J, leaving 18 bases between them. The germline V gene has CDR1 SGHTA and CDR2 FQGTGA. The CDR3 covers 14 residues.

This clonotype was seen more than once but under ten times. An end of the junction differs from the germline gene, which may be a read error. The chain is built from TRBV7-7 and TRBJ2-3; D not certain. CDR3 size: 14 residues. Germline V gene sequence: CDR1 SSHAT, CDR2 FNYEAQ (reference sequence). The CDR3 reads CASSFGQRGDTQYF. CDR3 DNA: TGTGCTAGCAGCTTTGGGCAGCGCGGAGATACGCAGTATTTT.

This clonotype has only a few counts. J is TRBJ1-1 and V is TRBV6-5; TRBD1 aligns across 10 bases. V was clipped by 2 bases and J by 3 bases; unmatched bases: 6. The CDR3 runs 16 residues. From germline, CDR1 is MNHEY and CDR2 SVGAGI. The CDR3: CASSYGTGAGDTEAFF. The CDR3, as DNA: TGTGCCAGCAGTTACGGGACAGGGGCGGGCGACACTGAAGCTTTCTTT.

The sample holds a few counts of this clonotype. The chain recombines TRBV7-2 with TRBJ2-1; TRBD2 is a possible D gene (5 bases). The germline V and J ends were trimmed by 5 bases and 6 bases, with 20 bases remaining between them. The CDR3 runs to 16 residues. Per germline, CDR1 SGHTA and CDR2 FQGNSA. The CDR3 spells CASSPQRSRLSNEQFF. The DNA for the CDR3 is TGTGCCAGCAGCCCCCAGCGGAGCCGCCTGTCCAATGAGCAGTTCTTC.

This chain links TRBV7-2 with TRBJ2-3, with D possibly being TRBD2 (6 bases). The germline gives CDR1 SGHTA, CDR2 FQGNSA. This CDR3 has 17 residues. V lost 4 bases, J lost 2 bases, and 19 bases lay in between. The CDR3 loop reads CASSYRPFGRNTDTQYF. The CDR3 DNA sequence: TGTGCCAGCAGCTATCGGCCTTTCGGGAGAAACACAGATACGCAGTATTTT.

The V and J genes are TRBV6-2 or TRBV6-3 and TRBJ2-7, with 11 bases identical to TRBD1. Germline V lookup: CDR1 MNHEY, CDR2 SVGEGT. V was clipped by 6 bases and J by 4 bases; unmatched bases: 8. The CDR3 loop spans 15 amino acids. Here the CDR3 DNA reads TGTGCCAGCAGCGACCGGGACAGGGGGATGTACGAGCAGTACTTC. Amino acid sequence: CASSDRDRGMYEQYF.

This clonotype was found a few times. This rearrangement joins TRBV7-3 to TRBJ2-1; 13 nucleotides match TRBD2. Germline loops: CDR1 SGHTA, CDR2 FQGTGA. V gave up 3 bases and J gave up 7 bases; unmatched junction bases: 0. This CDR3 has 14 residues. The CDR3 nucleotides read TGTGCCAGCAGCTTGACTAGCGGGAGGAATGAGCAGTTCTTC. Its translation: CASSLTSGRNEQFF.

This clonotype was detected only once. An end of the junction differs from the germline gene, which may be a read error. The CDR3 nucleotides read TGCAGTGCTAGAGATCCCCTTCTAGCGGGAGGGCCCTATGAGCAGTACTTC. Translated: CSARDPLLAGGPYEQYF. This sequence joins TRBV20-1 and TRBJ2-7, with TRBD2 matching 12 bases. The CDR3 contains 17 residues. CDR1 is DFQATT and CDR2 is SNEGSKA in the germline V gene (reference sequence).

V and J are TRBV25-1 and TRBJ2-7; 7 nucleotides line up with TRBD1. The germline gives CDR1 MGHDK, CDR2 SYGVNS. The CDR3 length is 15 residues. Trimming removed 1 base from V and 4 bases from J; junction bases left unmatched: 7. The CDR3: CASSEWAGGLYEQYF. The CDR3 region has the DNA TGTGCCAGCAGTGAATGGGCAGGGGGTTTATACGAGCAGTACTTC.

Many counts were recorded for this clonotype. The CDR3 DNA reads TGTGCCAGCAGCTTAGGGACAGGGGAGAATCAGCCCCAGCATTTT. It translates to CASSLGTGENQPQHF. The J gene is TRBJ1-5, the V gene TRBV7-9; 9 bases align to TRBD1. This CDR3 contains 15 residues. V lost 1 base, J lost 4 bases, and 2 bases stayed unmatched. CDR1 and CDR2 from the germline V gene are SEHNR and FQNEAQ (reference sequence).

The chain recombines TRBV5-5 with TRBJ2-7; D perhaps matches TRBD2 (5 bases). This CDR3 spans 14 amino acids. Germline V CDR1 and CDR2: SGHKS, YYEKEE (reference sequence). V was shortened by 5 bases and J by 3 bases, with 15 bases between the two germline ends. The CDR3 loop reads CASSSPGRNYEQYF. Written as DNA, the CDR3 is TGTGCCAGCAGTTCTCCGGGAAGAAACTACGAGCAGTACTTC.

In its sample, this clonotype was seen many times. This chain links TRBV9 with TRBJ2-7; perhaps TRBD2 as D (5 bases). The CDR3 spans 14 residues. The germline gives CDR1 SGDLS, CDR2 YYNGEE. V lost 0 bases and J lost 6, with 13 bases in between. The DNA of the CDR3 is TGTGCCAGCAGCGTAGCTGAGGGAACCATCGAGCAGTACTTC. Its protein is CASSVAEGTIEQYF.

The chain has TRBV12-3 or TRBV12-4 and TRBJ2-1; perhaps TRBD2 as D (6 bases). This CDR3 region has 14 residues. V lost 8 bases, J lost 6 bases, and 17 bases lay in between. The CDR3, as DNA: TGTGCCAGCGAGGTCGCGCTAGCGCCCAATGAGCAGTTCTTC. This gives the protein CASEVALAPNEQFF.

V gene TRBV9 combines with J gene TRBJ2-7; weak D call: TRBD1 (5 bases). This CDR3 is built from 14 residues. Germline values: CDR1 SGDLS, CDR2 YYNGEE. Trimming shortened V by 0 bases and J by 1 base, and 8 bases separated the two germline ends. The CDR3 reads CASSVADSSYEQYF. DNA of the CDR3: TGTGCCAGCAGCGTAGCAGACAGTTCCTACGAGCAGTACTTC.

V and J are TRBV3-1 and TRBJ2-1; 7 positions agree with TRBD1. This CDR3 comprises 17 residues. Per the germline V gene, CDR1 is LGHDT and CDR2 is YNNKEL (reference sequence). V lost 4 bases and J lost 3; bases outside the gene matches: 12. The CDR3 sequence: CASSPRTGLLGYNEQFF. The CDR3 nucleotides are TGTGCCAGCAGCCCCCGGACAGGACTCTTGGGCTACAATGAGCAGTTCTTC.

This clonotype was picked up one time. This chain connects TRBV16 to TRBJ1-1; no definite D call. Germline V lookup: CDR1 KGHSY, CDR2 FQNENV. Trimming pared 0 bases from V and 1 base from J, leaving 12 bases between. The CDR3 runs 16 residues. DNA of the CDR3: TGTGCCAGCAGCCAATCGTCGAACAGAAGGAACACTGAAGCTTTCTTT. Amino acids: CASSQSSNRRNTEAFF.

The sample holds a few counts of this clonotype. The V call is TRBV27, the J call TRBJ1-6, with D possibly matching TRBD1 (5 bases). This CDR3 contains 16 residues. Per germline, CDR1 MNHEY and CDR2 SMNVEV (reference sequence). With 6 bases removed from V and 1 base from J, the gap between germline ends came to 13 bases. The CDR3 region has the DNA TGTGCCAGCAGGGACACTTTGGGATCCTATAATTCACCCCTCCACTTT. Translation gives CASRDTLGSYNSPLHF.

The chain carries TRBV4-2 and TRBJ2-1, with D unclear. Trimming shortened V by 4 bases and J by 6 bases, and 13 bases separated the two germline ends. CDR3 length: 14 amino acids. Germline values: CDR1 LGHNA, CDR2 YNFKEQ. The CDR3 nucleotides are TGTGCCAGCAGCCCCCGGGCCCTCGCCAATGAGCAGTTCTTC. Protein sequence: CASSPRALANEQFF.

J is TRBJ1-2 and V is TRBV30; a weak D match, TRBD1 (5 bases). The V gene's germline CDR1 is GTSNPN and CDR2 SVGIG (reference sequence). The CDR3 sequence is 13 residues long. Trimming shortened V by 7 bases and J by 4 bases, and 16 bases separated the two germline ends. The CDR3: CAFSRGASYGYTF. The CDR3 coding sequence is TGTGCCTTCTCGAGGGGCGCCTCCTATGGCTACACCTTC.

This chain uses TRBV20-1 with TRBJ2-3, with 12 bases fitting TRBD2. V gave up 3 bases and J gave up 7 bases; unmatched junction bases: 8. From germline, CDR1 is DFQATT and CDR2 SNEGSKA (reference sequence). The CDR3 covers 15 residues. CDR3 in amino acids: CSARQTSGSRYTQYF. DNA for the CDR3: TGCAGTGCTAGGCAGACTAGCGGGAGTCGGTATACGCAGTATTTT.